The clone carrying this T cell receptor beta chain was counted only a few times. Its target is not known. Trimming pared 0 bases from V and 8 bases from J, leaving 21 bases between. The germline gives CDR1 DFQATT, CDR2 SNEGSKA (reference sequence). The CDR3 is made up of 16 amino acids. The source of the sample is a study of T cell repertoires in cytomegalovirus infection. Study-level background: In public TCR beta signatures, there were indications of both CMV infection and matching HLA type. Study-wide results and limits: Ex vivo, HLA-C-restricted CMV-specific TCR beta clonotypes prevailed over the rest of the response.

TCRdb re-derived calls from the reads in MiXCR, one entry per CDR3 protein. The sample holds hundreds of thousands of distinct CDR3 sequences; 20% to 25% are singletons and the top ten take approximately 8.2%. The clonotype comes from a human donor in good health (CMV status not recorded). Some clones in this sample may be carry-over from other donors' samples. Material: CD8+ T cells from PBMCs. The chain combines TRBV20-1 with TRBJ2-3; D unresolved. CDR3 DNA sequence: TGCAGTGCTAGAGATCTAACGGACCTACACGGCGGTACGCAGTATTTT. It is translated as CSARDLTDLHGGTQYF.